This record concerns one T cell receptor beta chain sequence. Generated by immunoSEQ multiplex PCR, the TCRdb table keeps only in-frame clones and is missing some. This sample has over 650,000 clones, with more than 75% found just once. This sample was included in a study of shared T cell receptors in the human thymus. Unmatched junction bases numbered 6, after V lost 3 bases and J lost 3 bases. Germline V CDR1 and CDR2: MDHEN, SYDVKM. This CDR3 spans 15 amino acids. This same sample was also taken into another study, of human thymus T cells. That work states: The donors were infants in Finland with congenital heart defects, otherwise immunologically healthy. The thymus tissue came from resections taken during corrective heart surgery. Thymic and blood repertoires appeared to show biased V and J gene usage. Unrelated individuals were reported by related research to share highly overlapping thymic repertoires.

This chain uses TRBV28 with TRBJ2-7; the match to TRBD2 covers 9 bases. The specimen was thymocytes. This TCR was recovered from a boy under two years old with a congenital heart defect. CDR3: CASSFRLAEYYEQYF. Written as DNA, the CDR3 is TGTGCCAGCAGTTTTAGACTAGCGGAATACTACGAGCAGTACTTC.